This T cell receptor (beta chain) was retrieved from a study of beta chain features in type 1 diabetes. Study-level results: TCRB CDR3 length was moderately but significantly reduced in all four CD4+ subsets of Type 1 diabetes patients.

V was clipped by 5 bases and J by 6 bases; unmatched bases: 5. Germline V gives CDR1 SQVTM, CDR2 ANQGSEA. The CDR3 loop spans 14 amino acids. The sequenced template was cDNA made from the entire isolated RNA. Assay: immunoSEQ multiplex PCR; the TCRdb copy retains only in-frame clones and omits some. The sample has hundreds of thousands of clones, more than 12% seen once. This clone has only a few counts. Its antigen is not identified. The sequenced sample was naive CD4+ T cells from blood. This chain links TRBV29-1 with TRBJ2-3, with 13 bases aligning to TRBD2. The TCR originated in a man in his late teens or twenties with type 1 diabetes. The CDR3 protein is CSVTSGRAVDTQYF. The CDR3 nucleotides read TGCAGCGTTACTAGCGGGAGGGCTGTGGATACGCAGTATTTT.